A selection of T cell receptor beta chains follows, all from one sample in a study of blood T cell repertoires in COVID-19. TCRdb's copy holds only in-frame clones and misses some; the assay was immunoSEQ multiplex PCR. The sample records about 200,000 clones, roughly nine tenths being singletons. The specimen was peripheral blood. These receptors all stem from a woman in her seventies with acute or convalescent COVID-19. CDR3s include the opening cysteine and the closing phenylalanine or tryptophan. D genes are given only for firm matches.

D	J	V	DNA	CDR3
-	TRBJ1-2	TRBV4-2	TGTGCCAGCAGCCAGGACAGTAATGGCTACACCTTC	CASSQDSNGYTF
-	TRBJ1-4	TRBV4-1	TGCGCCAGCAGCCAAGATCAGGGGTCGGGGACGAGGATCACAAAACTGTTTTTT	CASSQDQGSGTRITKLFF
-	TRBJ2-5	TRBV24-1	TGTGCCACCAGTGAAGCGGGCGTGAAAGGAGAGACCCAGTACTTC	CATSEAGVKGETQYF
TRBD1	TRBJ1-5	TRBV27	TGTGCCAGCAGACGGACAGGGACTCAGCCCCAGCATTTT	CASRRTGTQPQHF
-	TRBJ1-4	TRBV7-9	TGTGCCAGCAGCCCAGGTGGGGGGGACGGTGAAAAACTGTTTTTT	CASSPGGGDGEKLFF
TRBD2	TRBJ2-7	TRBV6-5	TGTGCCAGCAGTAAACTAGCGGGCCATTCCGAGCAGTACTTC	CASSKLAGHSEQYF
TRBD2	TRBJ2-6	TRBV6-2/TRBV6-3	TGTGCCAGCAGTTACCTTCCGGGGAGGGCCTCCTCTGGGGCCAACGTCCTGACTTTC	CASSYLPGRASSGANVLTF
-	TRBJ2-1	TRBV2	TGTGCCAGCAGTGAAGGCAGGCAAGGGAGGTCCTACAATGAGCAGTTCTTC	CASSEGRQGRSYNEQFF
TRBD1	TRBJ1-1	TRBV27	TGTGCCAGCAGTTTATACGGGACAGGGGGTAGAGCTTTCTTT	CASSLYGTGGRAFF
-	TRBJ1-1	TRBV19	TGTGCCAGTAGTATCGTCCACGCAAAAGCCACTGAAGCTTTCTTT	CASSIVHAKATEAFF
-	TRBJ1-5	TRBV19	TGTGCCAGTAGTATACGGGCCAGGGGAAATCAGCCCCAGCATTTT	CASSIRARGNQPQHF